This entry features one T cell receptor beta chain sequence. Assay: immunoSEQ multiplex PCR; the TCRdb copy retains only in-frame clones and omits some. The sample records under 200,000 clones, around 90% being singletons. This specimen comes from a study of blood T cell repertoires in COVID-19. Germline V gene sequence: CDR1 LNHDA, CDR2 SQIVND (reference sequence). CDR3 length: 14 residues. V was clipped by 5 bases and J by 0 bases, with 10 bases between them. The chain links TRBV19 to TRBJ1-2; D is uncertain. The TCR originated in a man between 45 and 60 years old with acute or convalescent COVID-19. Sequencing was carried out using peripheral blood. In DNA form, the CDR3 reads TGTGCCAGTAGTGCCGCACTAGCTAACTATGGCTACACCTTC. It is translated as CASSAALANYGYTF.